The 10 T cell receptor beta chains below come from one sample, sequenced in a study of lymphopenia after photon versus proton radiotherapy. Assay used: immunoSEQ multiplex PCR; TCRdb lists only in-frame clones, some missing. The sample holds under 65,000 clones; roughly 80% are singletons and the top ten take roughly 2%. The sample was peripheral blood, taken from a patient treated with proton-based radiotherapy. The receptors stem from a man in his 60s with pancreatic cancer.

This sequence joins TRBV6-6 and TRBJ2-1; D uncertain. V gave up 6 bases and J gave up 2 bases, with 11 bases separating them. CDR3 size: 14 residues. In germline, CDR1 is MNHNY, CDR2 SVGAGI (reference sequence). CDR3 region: CASSSSETYNEQFF. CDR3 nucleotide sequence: TGTGCCAGCAGCTCCTCTGAAACCTACAATGAGCAGTTCTTC.

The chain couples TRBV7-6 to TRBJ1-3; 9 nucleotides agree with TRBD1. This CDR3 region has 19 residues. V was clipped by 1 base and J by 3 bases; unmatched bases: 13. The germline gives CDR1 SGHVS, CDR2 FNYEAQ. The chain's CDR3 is CASSLVNPEGQGYGNTIYF. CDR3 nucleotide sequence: TGTGCCAGCAGCTTAGTAAACCCCGAGGGACAGGGCTATGGAAACACCATATATTTT.

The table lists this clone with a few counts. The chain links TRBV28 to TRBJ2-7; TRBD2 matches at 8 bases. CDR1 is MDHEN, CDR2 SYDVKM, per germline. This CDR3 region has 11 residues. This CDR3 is CLSSGSYEQYF. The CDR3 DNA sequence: TGTCTCTCTAGCGGGTCCTACGAGCAGTACTTC.

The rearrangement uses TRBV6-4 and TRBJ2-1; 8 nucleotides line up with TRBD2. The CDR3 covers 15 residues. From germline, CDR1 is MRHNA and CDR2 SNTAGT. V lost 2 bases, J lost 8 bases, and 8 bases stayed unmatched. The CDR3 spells CASSDAGTSIHEQFF. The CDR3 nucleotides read TGTGCCAGCAGTGACGCGGGGACTAGTATCCATGAGCAGTTCTTC.

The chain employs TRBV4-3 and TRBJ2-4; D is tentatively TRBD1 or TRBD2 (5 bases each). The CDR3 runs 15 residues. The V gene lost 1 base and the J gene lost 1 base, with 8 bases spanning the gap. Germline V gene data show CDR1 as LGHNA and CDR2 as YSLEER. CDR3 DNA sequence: TGCGCCAGCAGCCAAGGGGGGAGTGCCAAAAACATTCAGTACTTC. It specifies CASSQGGSAKNIQYF.

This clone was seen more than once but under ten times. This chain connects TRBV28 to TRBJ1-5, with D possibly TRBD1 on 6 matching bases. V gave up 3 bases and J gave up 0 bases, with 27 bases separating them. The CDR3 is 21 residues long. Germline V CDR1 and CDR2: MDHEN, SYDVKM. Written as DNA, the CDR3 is TGTGCCAGCAGTTTTACGTGGGGGACACCTATTACATCGATTAGCAATCAGCCCCAGCATTTT. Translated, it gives CASSFTWGTPITSISNQPQHF. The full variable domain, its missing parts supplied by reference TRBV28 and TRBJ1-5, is DVKVTQSSRYLVKRTGEKVFLECVQDMDHENMFWYRQDPGLGLRLIYFSYDVKMKEKGDIPEGYSVSREKKERFSLILESASTNQTSMYLCASSFTWGTPITSISNQPQHFGDGTRLSIL.

CDR3 bases: TGTGCCTGGAGCCCCCTAATAAAAACCGGGGAGCTGTTTTTT. Its translation: CAWSPLIKTGELFF. The chain combines TRBV30 with TRBJ2-2; D remains unclear. Germline CDR1 and CDR2: GTSNPN and SVGIG (reference sequence). The CDR3 totals 14 residues. With 3 bases removed from V and 5 bases from J, the gap between germline ends came to 13 bases.

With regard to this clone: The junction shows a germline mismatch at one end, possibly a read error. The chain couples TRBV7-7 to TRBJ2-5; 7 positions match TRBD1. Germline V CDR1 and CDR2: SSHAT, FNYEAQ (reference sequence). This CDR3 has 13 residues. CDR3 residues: CASSLAPDRPQYF. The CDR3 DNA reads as TGTGCTAGCAGCTTAGCCCCGGACAGGCCCCAGTACTTC.

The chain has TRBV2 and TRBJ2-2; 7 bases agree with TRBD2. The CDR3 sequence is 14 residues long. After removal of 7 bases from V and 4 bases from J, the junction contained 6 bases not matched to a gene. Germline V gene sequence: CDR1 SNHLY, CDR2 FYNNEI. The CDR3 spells CASTRKRGTGELFF. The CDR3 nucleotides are TGTGCCAGCACCCGAAAGCGGGGCACCGGGGAGCTGTTTTTT.

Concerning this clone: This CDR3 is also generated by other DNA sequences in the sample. The CDR3 DNA reads TGTGCCAGCAGATTATGGGGGACGGATCAGCCCCAGCATTTT. Protein: CASRLWGTDQPQHF. J is TRBJ1-5 and V is TRBV2; TRBD1 is a possible D gene (5 bases). The CDR3 is made up of 14 amino acids. Deletions cut 6 bases from V and 5 bases from J, with 14 bases between. In germline, CDR1 is SNHLY, CDR2 FYNNEI.